This T cell receptor (beta chain) was captured in a study of T cell responses to AZD1222 COVID-19 vaccine. Study-wide background: Second-dose timings of about 4 or about 12 weeks were pooled. Study outcomes and limitations: Vaccination with two AZD1222 doses was followed by a rise in Spike-specific TCR breadth and depth. At baseline, seropositivity was found in only five or six AZD1222 recipients. CD4 TCRs associated with vaccination spanned spike, dominating at 160-218 and 743-854.

With V trimmed by 3 bases and J by 3 bases, 5 bases remained unmatched. From germline, CDR1 is SGHTA and CDR2 FQGNSA. This CDR3 contains 16 residues. As for this clone: Its antigen is unknown.

Repertoires were generated with immunoSEQ multiplex PCR, while TCRdb's copy carries only in-frame clones and drops some. The sample includes around 67,000 clones, 65% to 85% of them seen just once. Sequenced material: peripheral blood, taken on day 0 of AZD1222 vaccination. The chain employs TRBV7-2 and TRBJ2-3; 11 nucleotides agree with TRBD2. The source is an adult in good health. CDR3 loop: CASSFSGGAGTDTQYF. The DNA for the CDR3 is TGTGCCAGCAGCTTTAGCGGGGGGGCTGGAACAGATACGCAGTATTTT.